Listed here are 2 T cell receptor beta chains from one sample, sequenced in a study of early T cells in non-severe SARS-CoV-2 infection. MiXCR, applied by TCRdb to the 5' RACE reads, yields one record per CDR3 protein. The sample lists about 29,000 distinct CDR3 sequences; around 5% were seen once. The sequencing sample was made of whole blood. These receptors were taken from an adult who was a healthcare worker with PCR-confirmed SARS-CoV-2 infection or an uninfected control (not recorded which).

This clonotype was counted many times. CDR3 sequence reads: CASRDPRETQYF. Here the CDR3 DNA reads TGTGCCAGCAGGGACCCTCGGGAGACCCAGTACTTC. The V gene is TRBV3-1, the J gene TRBJ2-5; no clear D gene. Germline V gene data show CDR1 as LGHDT and CDR2 as YNNKEL (reference sequence). The V and J ends lost 6 bases and 5 bases respectively, with 10 bases between them. CDR3 length: 12 residues.

This clonotype appeared a few times. The rearrangement links TRBV2 to TRBJ2-2, with TRBD1 matching over 9 bases. The CDR3 extends over 16 amino acids. V shed 2 bases and J 4 bases; nucleotides not matched to a gene: 5. Germline CDR1 is SNHLY and CDR2 is FYNNEI. The CDR3 reads CASSESGTGLTGELFF. CDR3 nucleotides: TGTGCCAGCAGTGAATCCGGGACAGGGCTCACCGGGGAGCTGTTTTTT.